These 5 T cell receptor beta chains share one sample of origin, sequenced in a study of tumor and adjacent non-tumor tissue in lung cancer. The library came from three nested PCR rounds adapted from ARM-PCR protocols. Each CDR3 protein is one row after TCRdb ran MiXCR on the multiplex PCR reads. This sample has 200,000 to 250,000 distinct CDR3 sequences, with around 70% found just once. The template was RNA from unsorted bulk tissue. The sample taken for sequencing was lung tumor tissue. These receptors all stem from a man between 60 and 70 years old with non-small cell lung cancer.

Comment on this clonotype: A junction end diverges from the germline sequence, so it may reflect a read error. This chain links TRBV6-2 or TRBV6-3 with TRBJ1-1; D uncertain. The CDR3 totals 19 residues. In germline, CDR1 is MNHEY, CDR2 SVGEGT. The CDR3 here is CASTYPTSSSIFQNTEAFF. CDR3 DNA sequence: TGTGCCAGCACTTACCCGACTTCTTCCTCGATCTTCCAGAACACTGAAGCTTTCTTT.

This clonotype was observed many times. This chain joins TRBV7-8 and TRBJ1-1; D may be TRBD1 (5 bases). The length of the CDR3 is 15 residues. V gave up 5 bases and J gave up 1 base, with 14 bases separating them. Germline CDR1 is SGHVS and CDR2 is FQNEAQ. The CDR3: CASSRTWGSNTEAFF. The CDR3 DNA sequence: TGTGCCAGCAGCCGAACGTGGGGGTCGAACACTGAAGCTTTCTTT.

This chain joins TRBV20-1 and TRBJ2-5; D is unclear. V lost 7 bases and J lost 7, with 10 bases in between. Germline CDR1 and CDR2: DFQATT and SNEGSKA (reference sequence). CDR3 length equals 10 residues. The CDR3 is CSVTRWTQYF. The CDR3 nucleotides read TGCAGTGTTACTCGTTGGACCCAGTACTTC.

Comments on this clonotype: A much larger clone differs from this one at a single base, so this may be a read error. The rearrangement joins TRBV4-2 to TRBJ1-5, with D possibly TRBD1 on 5 matching bases. The CDR3 runs 14 residues. CDR1 LGHNA and CDR2 YNFKEQ come from the germline V gene. In nucleotides, the CDR3 is TGTGTCAGCAGCGGTGGCGAGGGGAATCAGCCCCAGCATTTT. Translated, it gives CVSSGGEGNQPQHF.

Note on this clonotype: A single base separates this from a much larger clone, so it may be a read error. This chain uses TRBV20-1 with TRBJ1-5; the D gene is possibly TRBD1 (5 bases). The CDR3 is made up of 15 amino acids. Germline loops: CDR1 DFQATT, CDR2 SNEGSKA (reference sequence). The CDR3 DNA follows: TGCAGTGCTAGACGCTCAGGGTATAGCAATCAGCCCCAGAATTTT. Translation gives CSARRSGYSNQPQNF.